This TCR beta chain appears in the sequencing data of a study of spatial heterogeneity in lung cancer. Background on the study: Raw-read counts averaged over ten per unique TCR and UMI combination.

Time point described: sample taken at primary tumor resection. Sequencing of whole RNA from tumor, nontumor lung or frozen PBMC involved no sorting. There were some 76 donors, all of them untreated patients with early-stage non-small cell lung cancer. Study-wide points: Circulating ubiquitous expanded tumor TCRs were observed more frequently at resection than at follow-up.

Each TCR cDNA molecule bore a unique molecular identifier. TCRdb re-derived calls from the 5' RACE reads in MiXCR, one entry per CDR3 protein. The sample has 25,000 or so distinct CDR3 sequences, less than 5.5% seen once. Many counts were recorded for this clonotype. Antigen unknown. This clonotype was obtained from a male donor with early-stage non-small cell lung cancer. Specimen: PBMCs, collected at surgery.

DNA of the CDR3: TGCGCCAGCAGCCAAGAAAACACGGTTACCTGGGCCAACGTCCTGACTTTC. Translated: CASSQENTVTWANVLTF. This sequence joins TRBV4-3 and TRBJ2-6, with D hard to call. The CDR3 totals 17 residues. Trimming took off 0 bases at V and 5 bases at J, with 14 bases between the two ends. Germline values: CDR1 LGHNA, CDR2 YSLEER.